Only one count was recorded for the clone carrying this T cell receptor beta chain. Antigen: not known. These data come from a study of T cells in pancreatic ductal adenocarcinoma. Assay: immunoSEQ multiplex PCR; the TCRdb copy retains only in-frame clones and omits some. The data contain 4,500 to 5,000 clones, over 75% of them seen just once; the ten biggest clones take up 5.9%. The germline V and J ends were trimmed by 2 bases and 1 base, with 4 bases remaining between them. This CDR3 comprises 13 residues. Germline lookup yields CDR1 SGHNT and CDR2 YENEEA. The study, taken as a whole, reports: Unique clonotypes were around 8-fold more numerous in blood than in tumor. Mean clonality was about 0.12 in tumors and about 0.069 in blood, not significantly different. Tumors hold more CD45RO+ effector T cells, which may bias toward lower diversity.

Surgery without prior neoadjuvant therapy was the treatment of the selected pancreatic ductal adenocarcinoma patients. The chain links TRBV11-3 to TRBJ2-3; the D is unclear. Sequencing input: pancreatic tumor tissue. The TCR comes from a human donor with pancreatic ductal adenocarcinoma. CDR3 sequence (DNA): TGTGCCAGCAGCTTATCGCGCACAGATACGCAGTATTTT. This gives the protein CASSLSRTDTQYF. Looking up the rest from reference TRBV11-3 and TRBJ2-3 gives the full variable domain: EAGVVQSPRYKIIEKKQPVAFWCNPISGHNTLYWYLQNLGQGPELLIRYENEEAVDDSQLPKDRFSAERLKGVDSTLKIQPAELGDSAVYLCASSLSRTDTQYFGPGTRLTVL.